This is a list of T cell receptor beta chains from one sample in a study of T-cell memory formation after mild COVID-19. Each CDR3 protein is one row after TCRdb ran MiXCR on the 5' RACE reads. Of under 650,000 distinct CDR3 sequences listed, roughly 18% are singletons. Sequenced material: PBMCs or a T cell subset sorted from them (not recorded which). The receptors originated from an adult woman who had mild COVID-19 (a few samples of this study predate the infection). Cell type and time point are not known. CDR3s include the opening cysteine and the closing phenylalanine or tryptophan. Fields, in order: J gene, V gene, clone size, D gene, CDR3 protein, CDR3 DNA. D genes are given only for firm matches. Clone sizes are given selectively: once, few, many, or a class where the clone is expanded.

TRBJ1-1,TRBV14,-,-,CASSPGRAGTEAFF,TGTGCCAGCAGCCCGGGTAGGGCAGGGACTGAAGCTTTCTTT
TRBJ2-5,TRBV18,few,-,CASSPLNPGVGQETQYF,TGTGCCAGCTCACCACTAAACCCCGGGGTCGGCCAAGAGACCCAGTACTTC
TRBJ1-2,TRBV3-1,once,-,CASSQTPYGYTF,TGTGCCAGCAGCCAAACGCCTTATGGCTACACCTTC
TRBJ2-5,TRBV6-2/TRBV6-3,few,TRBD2,CASTITGTIKETQYF,TGTGCCAGCACCATCACCGGGACTATAAAAGAGACCCAGTACTTC
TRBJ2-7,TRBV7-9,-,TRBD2,CASGRGDTTYEQYF,TGTGCCAGCGGGCGGGGGGACACGACCTACGAGCAGTACTTC
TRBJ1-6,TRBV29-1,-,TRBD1,CSVATGQGNSPLHF,TGCAGCGTTGCCACTGGACAGGGGAATTCACCCCTCCACTTT
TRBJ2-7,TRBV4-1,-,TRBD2,CASSQAGDGGGAGEQYF,TGCGCCAGCAGCCAAGCGGGTGACGGCGGGGGGGCCGGCGAGCAGTACTTC
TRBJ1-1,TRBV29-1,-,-,CSFQGQMNTEAFF,TGCAGCTTCCAGGGTCAGATGAACACTGAAGCTTTCTTT
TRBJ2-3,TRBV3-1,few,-,CASTPPGNTDTQYF,TGTGCCAGCACCCCCCCCGGGAACACAGATACGCAGTATTTT
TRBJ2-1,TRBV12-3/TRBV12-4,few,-,CASTLTRQRDEQFF,TGTGCCAGCACCCTGACTAGACAGCGCGATGAGCAGTTCTTC
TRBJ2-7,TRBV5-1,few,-,CASRMMGGAGYEQYF,TGCGCCAGCAGAATGATGGGGGGCGCTGGTTACGAGCAGTACTTC
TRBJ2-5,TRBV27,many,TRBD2,CASSLWGPASGSGSQETQYF,TGTGCCAGCAGTTTATGGGGGCCGGCTAGCGGGAGCGGTAGTCAAGAGACCCAGTACTTC
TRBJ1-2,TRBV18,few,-,CASSPLNYGYTF,TGTGCCAGCTCACCCCTGAATTATGGCTACACCTTC